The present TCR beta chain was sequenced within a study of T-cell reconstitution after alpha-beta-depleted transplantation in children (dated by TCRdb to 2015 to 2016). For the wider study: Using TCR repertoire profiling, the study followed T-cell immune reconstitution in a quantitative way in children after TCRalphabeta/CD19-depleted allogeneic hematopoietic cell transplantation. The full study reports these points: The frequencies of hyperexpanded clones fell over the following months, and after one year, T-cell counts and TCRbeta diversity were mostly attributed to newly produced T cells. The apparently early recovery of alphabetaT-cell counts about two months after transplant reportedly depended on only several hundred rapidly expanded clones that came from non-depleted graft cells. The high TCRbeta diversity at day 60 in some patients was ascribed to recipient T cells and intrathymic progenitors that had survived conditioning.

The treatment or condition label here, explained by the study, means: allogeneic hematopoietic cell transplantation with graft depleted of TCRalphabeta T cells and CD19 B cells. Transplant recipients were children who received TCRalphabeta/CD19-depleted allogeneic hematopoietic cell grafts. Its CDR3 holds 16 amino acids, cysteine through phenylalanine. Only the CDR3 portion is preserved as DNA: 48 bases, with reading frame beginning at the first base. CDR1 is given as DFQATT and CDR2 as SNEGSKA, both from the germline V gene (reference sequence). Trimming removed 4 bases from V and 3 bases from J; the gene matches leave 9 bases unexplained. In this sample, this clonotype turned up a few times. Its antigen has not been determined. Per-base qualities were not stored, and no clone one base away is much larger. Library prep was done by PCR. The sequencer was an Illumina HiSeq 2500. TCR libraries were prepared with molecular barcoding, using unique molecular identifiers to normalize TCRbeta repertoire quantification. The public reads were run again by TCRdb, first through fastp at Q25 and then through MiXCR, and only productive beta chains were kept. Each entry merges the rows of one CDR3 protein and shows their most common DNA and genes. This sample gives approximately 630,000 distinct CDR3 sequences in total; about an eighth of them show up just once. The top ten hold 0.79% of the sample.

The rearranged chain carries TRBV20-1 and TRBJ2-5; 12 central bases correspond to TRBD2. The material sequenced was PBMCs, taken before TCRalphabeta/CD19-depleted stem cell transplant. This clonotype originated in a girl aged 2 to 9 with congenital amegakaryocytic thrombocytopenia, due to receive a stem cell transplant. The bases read TGCAGTGCTACCAACCCCAGGACTAGCGGGAAAGAGACCCAGTACTTC. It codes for CSATNPRTSGKETQYF.